This T cell receptor (beta chain) is drawn from a study of regulatory T cells in long-lasting Graves disease. On the study more broadly: Patients with new Graves' disease had used antithyroid drugs below 3 months. Findings of the study overall: TRBV28, TRBJ1-2 and TRBJ2-5 were segments that persistent disease favored.

The time point denotes: newly diagnosed GD, antithyroid drugs for less than 3 months. With RNA extracted from PBMCs as input, the TCR library was made. This clonotype was seen more than once but under ten times. The antigen is not known. Building the TCR beta libraries relied on iRepertoire HTBI primers, and CDR3 regions underwent Arm-PCR. TCRdb fed the multiplex PCR reads into MiXCR, producing one record per CDR3 protein. The sample yields about 330,000 distinct CDR3 sequences, 15% to 20% seen once. Between the trimmed V and J ends, which lost 2 bases and 4 bases, there was a span of 15 bases. Germline CDR1 LNHDA, CDR2 SQIVND (reference sequence). This CDR3 is 16 amino acids long. These data were likewise used in another study, on T cells in Graves' hyperthyroidism and ophthalmopathy. Per that paper: Researchers ran a first-round RT-PCR on the TCR CDR3 using the HTBI primer set.

This chain links TRBV19 with TRBJ2-1; D may be TRBD1 (5 bases). The sequence derives from a woman younger than 35 with Graves disease. This specimen consisted of peripheral blood mononuclear cells (PBMCs), obtained at new diagnosis, from a patient treated with antithyroid drugs. CDR3 residues: CASSIRDGAVYNEQFF. CDR3 DNA: TGTGCCAGTAGTATAAGGGATGGGGCCGTTTACAATGAGCAGTTCTTC. Complete variable domain (other parts from reference TRBV19 and TRBJ2-1): DGGITQSPKYLFRKEGQNVTLSCEQNLNHDAMYWYRQDPGQGLRLIYYSQIVNDFQKGDIAEGYSVSREKKESFPLTVTSAQKNPTAFYLCASSIRDGAVYNEQFFGPGTRLTVL.